This T cell receptor (beta chain) was obtained from a study of graft-versus-host responses after intestinal transplantation. Study information: After anti-thymocyte globulin induction, recipients took tacrolimus and steroids for approximately three years. Study-level points and caveats: GvH clones turned up in recipient marrow; some had shown up first in ileum or blood.

The authors plated approximately 200,000 CFSE-labeled responder cells with approximately 200,000 irradiated, violet-dye-labeled stimulator cells. Sorted cells were CFSE-low CD3+CD4+ or CD3+CD8+ proliferating responders. Per the germline V gene, CDR1 is MNHEY and CDR2 is SMNVEV (reference sequence). The V gene lost 5 bases and the J gene lost 2 bases, with 9 bases spanning the gap. This CDR3 spans 13 amino acids. Assay used: immunoSEQ multiplex PCR; TCRdb lists only in-frame clones, some missing. Of approximately 10,000 clones detected, under 35% appear once; the ten largest clones hold 5%. The TCR was taken from a human patient who was an organ donor for intestinal transplantation. The rearrangement links TRBV27 to TRBJ1-1, with no clear D. Specimen: alloreactive CD8+ T cells from a mixed lymphocyte reaction culture, collected before transplantation. Stated subset: CFSE-low proliferating T cells sorted from approximately 6-day pre-transplant mixed lymphocyte reaction (GvH or HvG direction). This CDR3 reads CASSAARNTEAFF. For the CDR3, the DNA is TGTGCCAGCAGTGCAGCTAGAAACACTGAAGCTTTCTTT.